This T cell receptor beta chain stems from a study of control samples from healthy donors and cancer patients. Assay used: immunoSEQ multiplex PCR; TCRdb lists only in-frame clones, some missing. The sample lists roughly 120,000 clones, less than 95% occurring once. This TCR was sampled from a human donor in good health. The donor label of this sample is uncertain. Input material: blood.

The CDR3 sequence: CASSQDPNVQQYF. DNA for the CDR3: TGTGCCAGCAGCCAAGACCCGAACGTCCAGCAGTACTTC. The chain carries TRBV3-1 (or the pseudogene TRBV3-2) and TRBJ2-7; D gene ambiguous. The germline gives CDR1 LGHDT, CDR2 YNNKEL (reference sequence). This CDR3 spans 13 amino acids. Trimming took off 0 bases at V and 8 bases at J, with 11 bases between the two ends.